This TCR beta chain originates from a study of blood T cell repertoires in COVID-19. Study information: Material from acute and convalescent COVID-19 was sourced from the United States, Italy and Spain.

As processed by the authors: Amplification with reference gene primers provided the estimates of nucleated cell counts. Assay: immunoSEQ multiplex PCR; the TCRdb copy retains only in-frame clones and omits some. V, J and clone size are those of that table, while D and trimming were read from the DNA. The sample yields around 160,000 clones, roughly 80% seen once. There are 15 residues in the CDR3. Germline-derived CDR1 and CDR2 are MGHRA and YSYEKL. The J segment lost 1 base and the V segment lost 2 bases, leaving 4 bases of the junction unmatched. This clone appeared a single time. This TCR derives from a human donor with acute or convalescent COVID-19. The donor label of this sample is uncertain. The gene calls are TRBV4-1 and TRBJ1-1; 7 nucleotides align to TRBD1. The sequenced sample consisted of peripheral blood. The CDR3 spells CASSQRQGENTEAFF. The CDR3, as DNA: TGCGCCAGCAGCCAACGGCAGGGGGAGAACACTGAAGCTTTCTTT.